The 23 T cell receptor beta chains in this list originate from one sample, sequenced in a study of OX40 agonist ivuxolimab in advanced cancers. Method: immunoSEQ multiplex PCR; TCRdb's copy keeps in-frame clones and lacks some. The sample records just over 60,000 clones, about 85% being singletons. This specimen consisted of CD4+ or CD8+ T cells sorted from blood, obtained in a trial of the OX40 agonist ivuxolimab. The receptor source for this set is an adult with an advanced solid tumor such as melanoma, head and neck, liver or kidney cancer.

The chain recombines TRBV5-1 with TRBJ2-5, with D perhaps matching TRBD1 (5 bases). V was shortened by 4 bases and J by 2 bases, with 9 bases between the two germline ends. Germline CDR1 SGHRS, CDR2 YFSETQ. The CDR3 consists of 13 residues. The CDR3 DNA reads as TGCGCCAGCAGCCAGGGCTTACAAGAGACCCAGTACTTC. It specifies CASSQGLQETQYF.

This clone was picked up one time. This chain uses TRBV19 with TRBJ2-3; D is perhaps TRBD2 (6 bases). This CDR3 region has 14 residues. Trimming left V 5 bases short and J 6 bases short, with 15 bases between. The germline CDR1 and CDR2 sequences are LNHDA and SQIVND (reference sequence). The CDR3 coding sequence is TGTGCCAGTAGTCTGAGACGGGCGGGGGATACGCAGTATTTT. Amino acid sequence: CASSLRRAGDTQYF. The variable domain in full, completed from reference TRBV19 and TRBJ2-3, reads DGGITQSPKYLFRKEGQNVTLSCEQNLNHDAMYWYRQDPGQGLRLIYYSQIVNDFQKGDIAEGYSVSREKKESFPLTVTSAQKNPTAFYLCASSLRRAGDTQYFGPGTRLTVL.

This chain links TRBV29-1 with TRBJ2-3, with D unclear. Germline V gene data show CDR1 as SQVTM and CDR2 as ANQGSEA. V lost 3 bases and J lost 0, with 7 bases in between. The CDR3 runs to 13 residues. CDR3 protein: CSVELGSTDTQYF. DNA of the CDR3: TGCAGCGTTGAGTTAGGGAGCACAGATACGCAGTATTTT.

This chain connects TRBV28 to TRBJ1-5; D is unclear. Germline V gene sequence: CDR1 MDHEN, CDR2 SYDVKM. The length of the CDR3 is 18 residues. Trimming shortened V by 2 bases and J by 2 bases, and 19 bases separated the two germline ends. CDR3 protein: CASSLVRGRREGNQPQHF. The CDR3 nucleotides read TGTGCCAGCAGTTTAGTTCGAGGCAGGCGGGAGGGCAATCAGCCCCAGCATTTT.

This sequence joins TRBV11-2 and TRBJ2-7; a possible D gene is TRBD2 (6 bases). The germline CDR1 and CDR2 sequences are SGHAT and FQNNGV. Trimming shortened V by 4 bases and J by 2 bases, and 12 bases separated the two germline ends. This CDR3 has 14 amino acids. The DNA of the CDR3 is TGTGCCAGCAGCTCGGGAGTGGAACCCTACGAGCAGTACTTC. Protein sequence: CASSSGVEPYEQYF.

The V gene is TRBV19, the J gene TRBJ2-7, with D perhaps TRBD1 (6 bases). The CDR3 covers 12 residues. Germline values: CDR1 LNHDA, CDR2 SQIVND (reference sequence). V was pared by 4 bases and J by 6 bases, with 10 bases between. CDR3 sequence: CASSTGHLEQYF. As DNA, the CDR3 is TGTGCCAGTAGTACGGGACATCTCGAGCAGTACTTC.

CDR3 sequence reads: CASSLALAGNYEQYF. In DNA, the CDR3 is TGTGCCAGCAGCTTGGCACTAGCGGGGAACTACGAGCAGTACTTC. This rearrangement joins TRBV5-4 to TRBJ2-7; 10 nucleotides align to TRBD2. The length of the CDR3 is 15 residues. CDR1 and CDR2 (germline): SGHNT, YYREEE (reference sequence). J gave up 3 bases and V 0 bases, and 3 bases lay outside the gene matches.

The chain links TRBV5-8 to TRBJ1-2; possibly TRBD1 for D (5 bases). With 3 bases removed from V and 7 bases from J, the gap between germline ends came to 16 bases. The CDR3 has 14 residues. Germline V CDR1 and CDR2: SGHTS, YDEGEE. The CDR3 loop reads CASSWTPRWGGYTF. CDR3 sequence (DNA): TGTGCCAGCAGCTGGACACCCCGGTGGGGTGGCTACACCTTC.

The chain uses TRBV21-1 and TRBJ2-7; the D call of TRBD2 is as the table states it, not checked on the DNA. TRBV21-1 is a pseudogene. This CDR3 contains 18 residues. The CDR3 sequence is CASSKEWGLAGATYEQYF. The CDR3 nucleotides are TGTGCCAGCAGCAAAGAGTGGGGACTAGCGGGAGCTACCTACGAGCAGTACTTC.

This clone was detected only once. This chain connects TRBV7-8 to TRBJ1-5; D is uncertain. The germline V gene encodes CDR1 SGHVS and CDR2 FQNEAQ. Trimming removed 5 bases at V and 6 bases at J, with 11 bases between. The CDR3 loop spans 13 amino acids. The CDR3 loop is CASSLGGGQPQHF. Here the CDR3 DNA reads TGTGCCAGCAGCCTCGGCGGAGGTCAGCCCCAGCATTTT.

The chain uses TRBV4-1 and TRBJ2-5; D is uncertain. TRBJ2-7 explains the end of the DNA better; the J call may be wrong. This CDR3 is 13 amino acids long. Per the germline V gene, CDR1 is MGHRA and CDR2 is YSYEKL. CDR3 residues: CASSRSIAYEQYF. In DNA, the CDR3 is TGCGCCAGCAGCCGATCTATTGCCTACGAGCAGTACTTC.

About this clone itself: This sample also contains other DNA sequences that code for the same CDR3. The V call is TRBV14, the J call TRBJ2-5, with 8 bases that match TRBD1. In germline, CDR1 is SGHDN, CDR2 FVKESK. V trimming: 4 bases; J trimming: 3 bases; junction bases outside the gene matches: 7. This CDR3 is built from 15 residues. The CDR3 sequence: CASSLVWTGKETQYF. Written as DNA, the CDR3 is TGTGCCAGCAGCCTCGTATGGACAGGGAAAGAGACCCAGTACTTC.

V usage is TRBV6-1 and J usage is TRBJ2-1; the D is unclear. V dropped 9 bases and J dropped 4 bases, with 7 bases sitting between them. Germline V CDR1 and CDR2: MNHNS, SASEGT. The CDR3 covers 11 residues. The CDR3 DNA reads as TGTGCCAGTTGGGTGTACAATGAGCAGTTCTTC. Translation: CASWVYNEQFF.

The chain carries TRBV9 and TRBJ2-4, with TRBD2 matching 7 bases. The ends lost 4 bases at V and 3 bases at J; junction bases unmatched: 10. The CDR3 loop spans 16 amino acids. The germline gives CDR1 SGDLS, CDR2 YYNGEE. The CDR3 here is CASSLRGGSDKNIQYF. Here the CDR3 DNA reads TGTGCCAGCAGCTTAAGAGGCGGGAGTGACAAAAACATTCAGTACTTC.

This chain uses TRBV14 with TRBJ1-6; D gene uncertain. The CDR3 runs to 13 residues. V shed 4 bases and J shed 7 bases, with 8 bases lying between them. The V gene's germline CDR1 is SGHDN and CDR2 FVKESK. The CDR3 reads CASSPSQNSPLHF. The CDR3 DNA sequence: TGTGCCAGCAGCCCCTCACAGAATTCACCCCTCCACTTT.

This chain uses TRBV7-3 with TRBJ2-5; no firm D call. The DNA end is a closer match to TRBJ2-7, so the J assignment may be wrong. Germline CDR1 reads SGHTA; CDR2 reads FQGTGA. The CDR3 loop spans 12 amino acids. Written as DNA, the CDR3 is TGTGCCAGCAGCTTGTCCTCGTACGAGCAGTACTTC. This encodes CASSLSSYEQYF.

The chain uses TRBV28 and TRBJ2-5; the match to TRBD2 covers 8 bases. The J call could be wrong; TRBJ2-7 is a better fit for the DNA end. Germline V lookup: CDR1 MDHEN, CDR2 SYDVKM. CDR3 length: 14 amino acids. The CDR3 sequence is CASLGTSRFSEQYF. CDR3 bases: TGTGCCAGCCTCGGGACTAGTCGGTTCTCCGAGCAGTACTTC.

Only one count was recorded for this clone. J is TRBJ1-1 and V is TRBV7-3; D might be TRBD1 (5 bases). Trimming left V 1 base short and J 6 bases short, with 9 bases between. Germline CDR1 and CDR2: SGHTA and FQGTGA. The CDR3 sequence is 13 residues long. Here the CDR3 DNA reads TGTGCCAGCAGCTTAAGTGGGGCACCTGAAGCTTTCTTT. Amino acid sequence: CASSLSGAPEAFF.

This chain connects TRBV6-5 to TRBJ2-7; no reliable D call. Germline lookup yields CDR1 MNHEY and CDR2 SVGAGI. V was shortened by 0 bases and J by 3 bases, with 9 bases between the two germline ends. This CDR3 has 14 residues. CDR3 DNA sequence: TGTGCCAGCAGTTACTCGGTCGGTGGCTACGAGCAGTACTTC. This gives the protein CASSYSVGGYEQYF.

The DNA of the CDR3 is TGTGCCAGCAGTGACGTAGAGACCCAGTACTTC. Its protein product is CASSDVETQYF. The genes are TRBV25-1 and TRBJ2-5, with D unresolved. The V gene's germline CDR1 is MGHDK and CDR2 SYGVNS. The CDR3 is made up of 11 amino acids. Trimming took 3 bases from V and 4 from J, leaving 3 bases between them. The complete variable domain, with remaining parts taken from reference TRBV25-1 and TRBJ2-5, reads EADIYQTPRYLVIGTGKKITLECSQTMGHDKMYWYQQDPGMELHLIHYSYGVNSTEKGDLSSESTVSRIRTEHFPLTLESARPSHTSQYLCASSDVETQYFGPGTRLLVL.

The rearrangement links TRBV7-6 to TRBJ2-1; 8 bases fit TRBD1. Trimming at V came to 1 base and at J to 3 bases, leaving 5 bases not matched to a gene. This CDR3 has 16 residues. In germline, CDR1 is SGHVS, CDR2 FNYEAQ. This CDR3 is CASSLVGQGYYNEQFF. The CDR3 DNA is TGTGCCAGCAGCTTAGTTGGACAGGGCTACTACAATGAGCAGTTCTTC.

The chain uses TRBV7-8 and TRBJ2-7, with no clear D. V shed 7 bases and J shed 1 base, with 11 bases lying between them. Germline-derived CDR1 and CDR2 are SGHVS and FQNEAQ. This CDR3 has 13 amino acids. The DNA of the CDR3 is TGTGCCAGCACGGTATTAGAGTCCTACGAGCAGTACTTC. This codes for CASTVLESYEQYF.

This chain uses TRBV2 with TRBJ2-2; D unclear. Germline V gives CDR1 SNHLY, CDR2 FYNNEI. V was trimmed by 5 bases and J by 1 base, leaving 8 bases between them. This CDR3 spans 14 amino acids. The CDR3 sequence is CASSNGMNTGELFF. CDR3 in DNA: TGTGCCAGCAGTAATGGAATGAACACCGGGGAGCTGTTTTTT.